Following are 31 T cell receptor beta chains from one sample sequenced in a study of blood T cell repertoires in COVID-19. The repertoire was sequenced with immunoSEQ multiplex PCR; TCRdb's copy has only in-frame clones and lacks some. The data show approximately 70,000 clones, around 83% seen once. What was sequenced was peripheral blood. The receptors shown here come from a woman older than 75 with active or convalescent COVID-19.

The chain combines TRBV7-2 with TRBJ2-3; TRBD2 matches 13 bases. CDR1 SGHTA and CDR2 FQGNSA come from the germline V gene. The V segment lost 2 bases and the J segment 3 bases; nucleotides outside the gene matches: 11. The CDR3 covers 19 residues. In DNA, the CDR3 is TGTGCCAGCAGCTTACCCGGGACTAGCGGGGCCCCGGGGACAGATACGCAGTATTTT. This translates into CASSLPGTSGAPGTDTQYF.

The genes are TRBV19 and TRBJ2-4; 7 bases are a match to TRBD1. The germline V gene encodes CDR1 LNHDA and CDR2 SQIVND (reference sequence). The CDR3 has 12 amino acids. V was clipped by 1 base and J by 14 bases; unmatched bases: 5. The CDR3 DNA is TGTGCCAGTAGTATAGCACAGGGGTTCAAGTACTTC. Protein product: CASSIAQGFKYF.

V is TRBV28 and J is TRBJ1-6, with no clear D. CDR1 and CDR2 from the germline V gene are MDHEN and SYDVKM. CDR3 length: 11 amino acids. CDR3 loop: CACGRNSPLHF. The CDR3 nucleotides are TGTGCGTGTGGCAGAAATTCACCCCTCCACTTT.

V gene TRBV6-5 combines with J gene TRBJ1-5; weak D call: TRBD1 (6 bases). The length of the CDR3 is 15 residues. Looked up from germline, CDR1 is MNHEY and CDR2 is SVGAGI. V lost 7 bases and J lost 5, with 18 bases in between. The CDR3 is CASMGLRGAHQPQHF. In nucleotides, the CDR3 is TGTGCCAGCATGGGGTTACGGGGGGCCCATCAGCCCCAGCATTTT.

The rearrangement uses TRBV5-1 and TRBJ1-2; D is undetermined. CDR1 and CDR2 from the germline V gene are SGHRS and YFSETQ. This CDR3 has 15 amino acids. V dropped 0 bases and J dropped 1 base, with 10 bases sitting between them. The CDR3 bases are TGCGCCAGCAGCTTGGAGGGCGGGATTAACTATGGCTACACCTTC. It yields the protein CASSLEGGINYGYTF.

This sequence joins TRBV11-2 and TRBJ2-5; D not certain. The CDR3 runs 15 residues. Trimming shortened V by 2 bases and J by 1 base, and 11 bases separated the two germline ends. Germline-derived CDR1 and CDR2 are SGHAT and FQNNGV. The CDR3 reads CASSLSRRIQETQYF. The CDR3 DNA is TGTGCCAGCAGCTTAAGTCGCAGGATCCAAGAGACCCAGTACTTC.

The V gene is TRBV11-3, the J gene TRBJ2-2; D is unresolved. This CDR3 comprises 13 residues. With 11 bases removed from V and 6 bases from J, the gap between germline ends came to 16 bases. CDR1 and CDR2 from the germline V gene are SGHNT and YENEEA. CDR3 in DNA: TGTGCCTTTTGGGTGTTGAGCGCCGGGGAGCTGTTTTTT. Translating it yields CAFWVLSAGELFF.

The CDR3 sequence is CASSPVVAGETQYF. The CDR3 bases are TGTGCCAGCAGCCCCGTGGTAGCGGGAGAGACCCAGTACTTC. The rearrangement uses TRBV4-2 and TRBJ2-5; 7 bases are shared with TRBD2. Germline V gives CDR1 LGHNA, CDR2 YNFKEQ. CDR3 size: 14 residues. V shed 4 bases, J shed 4 bases, and the junction held 6 bases outside the gene matches.

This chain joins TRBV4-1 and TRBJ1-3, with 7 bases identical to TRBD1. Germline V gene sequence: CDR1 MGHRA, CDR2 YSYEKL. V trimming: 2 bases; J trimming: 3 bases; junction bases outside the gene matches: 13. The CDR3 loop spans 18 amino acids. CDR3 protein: CASSQRGGNLQGGNTIYF. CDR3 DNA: TGCGCCAGCAGCCAAAGAGGGGGCAATTTGCAGGGTGGAAACACCATATATTTT.

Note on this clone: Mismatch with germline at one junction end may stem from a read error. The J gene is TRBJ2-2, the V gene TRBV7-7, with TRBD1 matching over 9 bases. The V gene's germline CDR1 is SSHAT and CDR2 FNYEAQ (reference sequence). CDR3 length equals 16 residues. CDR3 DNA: TGTGCTAGCAGCTTAGCTTCCGGGACAGGGCACGGGGAGCTGTTTTTT. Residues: CASSLASGTGHGELFF. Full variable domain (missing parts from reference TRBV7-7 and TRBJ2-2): GAGVSQSPRYKVTKRGQDVTLRCDPISSHATLYWYQQALGQGPEFLTYFNYEAQPDKSGLPSDRFSAERPEGSISTLTIQRTEQRDSAMYRCASSLASGTGHGELFFGEGSRLTVL.

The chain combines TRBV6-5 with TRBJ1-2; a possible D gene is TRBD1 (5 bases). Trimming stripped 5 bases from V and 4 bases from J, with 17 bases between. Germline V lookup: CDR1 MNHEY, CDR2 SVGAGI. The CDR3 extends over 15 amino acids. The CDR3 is CASSLNGGLGYGYTF. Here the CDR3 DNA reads TGTGCCAGCAGTCTGAACGGGGGGTTGGGCTATGGCTACACCTTC.

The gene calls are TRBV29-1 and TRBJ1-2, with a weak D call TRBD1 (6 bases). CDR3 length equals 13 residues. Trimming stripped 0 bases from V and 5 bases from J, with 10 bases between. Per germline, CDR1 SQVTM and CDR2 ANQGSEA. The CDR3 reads CSVEDRGGYGYTF. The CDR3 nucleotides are TGCAGCGTTGAAGATCGAGGGGGTTATGGCTACACCTTC.

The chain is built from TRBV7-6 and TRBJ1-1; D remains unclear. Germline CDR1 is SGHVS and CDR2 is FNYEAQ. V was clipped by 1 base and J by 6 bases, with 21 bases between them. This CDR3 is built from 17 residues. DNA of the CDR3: TGTGCCAGCAGCTTAGATTCAGGCGATTTGACAATCGCTGAAGCTTTCTTT. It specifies CASSLDSGDLTIAEAFF.

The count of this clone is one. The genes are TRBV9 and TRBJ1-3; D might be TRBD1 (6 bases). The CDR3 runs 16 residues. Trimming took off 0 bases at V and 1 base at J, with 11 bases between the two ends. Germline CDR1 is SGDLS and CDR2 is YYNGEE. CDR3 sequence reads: CASSVAIGQSGNTIYF. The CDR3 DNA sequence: TGTGCCAGCAGCGTAGCCATTGGACAGTCTGGAAACACCATATATTTT.

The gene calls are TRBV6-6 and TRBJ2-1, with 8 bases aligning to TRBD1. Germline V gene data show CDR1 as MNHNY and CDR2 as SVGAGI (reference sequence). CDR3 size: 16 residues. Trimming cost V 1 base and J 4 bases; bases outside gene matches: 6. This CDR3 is CASSYYGTGAYNEQFF. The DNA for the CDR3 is TGTGCCAGCAGTTACTACGGGACAGGTGCATACAATGAGCAGTTCTTC.

Here the CDR3 reads CAWSVPRVKVDEQFF. DNA of the CDR3: TGTGCCTGGAGTGTACCCAGGGTCAAGGTCGATGAGCAGTTCTTC. The chain is built from TRBV30 and TRBJ2-1; TRBD1 is a possible D gene (5 bases). The CDR3 is 15 amino acids. The V and J ends lost 0 bases and 8 bases respectively, with 17 bases between them. Germline V gene data show CDR1 as GTSNPN and CDR2 as SVGIG (reference sequence).

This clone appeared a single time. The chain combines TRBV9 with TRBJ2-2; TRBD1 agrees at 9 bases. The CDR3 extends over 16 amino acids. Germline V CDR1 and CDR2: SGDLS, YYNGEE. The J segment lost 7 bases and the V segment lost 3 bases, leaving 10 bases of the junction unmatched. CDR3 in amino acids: CASSAPGTGLFGELFF. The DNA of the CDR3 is TGTGCCAGCAGCGCCCCCGGGACAGGGCTGTTCGGGGAGCTGTTTTTT.

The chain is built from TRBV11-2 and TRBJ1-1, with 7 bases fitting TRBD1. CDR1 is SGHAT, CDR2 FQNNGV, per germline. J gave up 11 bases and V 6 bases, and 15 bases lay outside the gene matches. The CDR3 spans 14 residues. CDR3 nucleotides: TGTGCCAGCAGACCAGGTTGGAGGGGGCGACGGGCTTTCTTT. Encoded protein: CASRPGWRGRRAFF.

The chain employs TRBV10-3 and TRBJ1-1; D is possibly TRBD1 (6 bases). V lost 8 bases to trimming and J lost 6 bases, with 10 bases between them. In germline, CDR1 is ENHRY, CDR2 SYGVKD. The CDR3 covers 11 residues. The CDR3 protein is CAIFAGAEAFF. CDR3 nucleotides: TGTGCCATCTTTGCAGGGGCTGAAGCTTTCTTT.

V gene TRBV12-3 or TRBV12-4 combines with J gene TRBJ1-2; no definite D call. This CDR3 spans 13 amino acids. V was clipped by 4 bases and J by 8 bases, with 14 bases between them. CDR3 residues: CASSSVEVNGYTF. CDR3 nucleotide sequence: TGTGCCAGCAGTTCAGTTGAGGTAAACGGCTACACCTTC.

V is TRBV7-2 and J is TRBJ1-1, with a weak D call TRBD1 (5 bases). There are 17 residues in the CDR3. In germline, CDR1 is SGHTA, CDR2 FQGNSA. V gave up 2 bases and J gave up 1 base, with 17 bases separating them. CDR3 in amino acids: CASSLKAPGLPNTEAFF. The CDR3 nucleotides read TGTGCCAGCAGCTTAAAGGCCCCAGGGTTACCGAACACTGAAGCTTTCTTT.

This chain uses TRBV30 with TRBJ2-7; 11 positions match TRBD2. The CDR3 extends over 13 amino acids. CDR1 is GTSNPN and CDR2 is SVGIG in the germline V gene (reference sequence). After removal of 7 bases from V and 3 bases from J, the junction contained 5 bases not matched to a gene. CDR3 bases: TGTGCCTCCTTAGCGGGGGGGAACTACGAGCAGTACTTC. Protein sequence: CASLAGGNYEQYF.

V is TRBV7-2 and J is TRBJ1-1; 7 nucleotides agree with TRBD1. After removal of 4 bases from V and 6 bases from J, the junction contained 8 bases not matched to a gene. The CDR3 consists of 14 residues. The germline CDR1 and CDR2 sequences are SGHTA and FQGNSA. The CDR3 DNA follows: TGTGCCAGCAGCTACAGGGGAGTGGGGCCTGAAGCTTTCTTT. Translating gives CASSYRGVGPEAFF.

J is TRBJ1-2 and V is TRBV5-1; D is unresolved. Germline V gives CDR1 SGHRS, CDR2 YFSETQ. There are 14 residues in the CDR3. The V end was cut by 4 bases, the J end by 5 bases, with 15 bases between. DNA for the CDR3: TGCGCCAGCAGCCCCCCGGGTGAAGCTTATGGCTACACCTTC. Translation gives CASSPPGEAYGYTF.

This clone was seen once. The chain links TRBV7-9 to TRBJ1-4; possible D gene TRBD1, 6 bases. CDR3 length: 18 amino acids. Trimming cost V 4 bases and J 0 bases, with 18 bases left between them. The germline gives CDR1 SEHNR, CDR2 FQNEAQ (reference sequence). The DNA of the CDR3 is TGTGCCAGCAGCTCCTTCCGGGACACTCATGCAACTAATGAAAAACTGTTTTTT. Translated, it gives CASSSFRDTHATNEKLFF.

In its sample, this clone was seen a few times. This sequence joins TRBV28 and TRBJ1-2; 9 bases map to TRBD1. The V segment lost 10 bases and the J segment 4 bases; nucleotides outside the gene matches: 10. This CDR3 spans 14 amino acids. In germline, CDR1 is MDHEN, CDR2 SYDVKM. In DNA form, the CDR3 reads TGTGCCATCAGAACGACAGGGGGGGCCTATGGCTACACCTTC. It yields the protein CAIRTTGGAYGYTF.

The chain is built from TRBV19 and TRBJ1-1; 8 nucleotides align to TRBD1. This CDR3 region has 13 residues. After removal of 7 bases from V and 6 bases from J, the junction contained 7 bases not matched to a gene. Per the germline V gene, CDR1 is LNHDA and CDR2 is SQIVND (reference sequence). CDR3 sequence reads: CASNRQGWAEAFF. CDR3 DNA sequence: TGTGCCAGTAATAGACAGGGGTGGGCTGAAGCTTTCTTT.

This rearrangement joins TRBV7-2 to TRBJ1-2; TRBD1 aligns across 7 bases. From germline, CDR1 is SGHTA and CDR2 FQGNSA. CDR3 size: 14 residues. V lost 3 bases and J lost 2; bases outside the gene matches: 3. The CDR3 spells CASSFTGANYGYTF. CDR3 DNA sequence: TGTGCCAGCAGCTTTACAGGGGCAAACTATGGCTACACCTTC.

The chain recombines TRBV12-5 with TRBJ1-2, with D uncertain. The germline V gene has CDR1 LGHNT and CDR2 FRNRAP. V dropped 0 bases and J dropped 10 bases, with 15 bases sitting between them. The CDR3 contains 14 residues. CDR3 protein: CASGLVASNSDYTF. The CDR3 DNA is TGTGCTAGTGGTTTGGTTGCCTCTAACTCTGACTACACCTTC.

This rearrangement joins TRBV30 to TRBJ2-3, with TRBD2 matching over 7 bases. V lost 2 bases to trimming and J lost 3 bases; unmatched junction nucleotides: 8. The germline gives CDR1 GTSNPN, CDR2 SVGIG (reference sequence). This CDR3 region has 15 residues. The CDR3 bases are TGTGCCTGGAGTAAGGAGAGTAGCGGGACAGATACGCAGTATTTT. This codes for CAWSKESSGTDTQYF.

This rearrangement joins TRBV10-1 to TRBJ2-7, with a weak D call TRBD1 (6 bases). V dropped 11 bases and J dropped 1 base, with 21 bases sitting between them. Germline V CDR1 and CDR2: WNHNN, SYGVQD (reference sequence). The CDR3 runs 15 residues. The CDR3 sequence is CAGPRTGTQSYEQYF. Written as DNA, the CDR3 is TGCGCCGGGCCGCGTACAGGGACCCAATCCTACGAGCAGTACTTC.